Listed below are T cell receptor beta chains from one sample, sequenced in a study of T cell repertoires in cytomegalovirus infection. These receptors' antigens are unknown. TCRdb reanalysed the reads using MiXCR and keeps one entry per CDR3 protein. This table holds approximately 350,000 distinct CDR3 sequences, about 35% found once. This specimen was cultured PBMCs, taken from culture after CMV antigen stimulation. The receptors stem from a human donor in good health (CMV status not recorded). Some clones in this sample may be carry-over from other donors' samples. Each CDR3 is given with its conserved first and last residue. Size values are once, few and many counts, or a class for expanded clones, and some rows have none.

cdr3_length j_call v_call clone_size cdr3_aa
15 TRBJ2-5 TRBV28 few CASSSFDRIKETQYF
15 TRBJ2-7 TRBV7-6 few CASSFGGTPSYEQYF
14 TRBJ1-2 TRBV7-2 few CASSLVDRNYGYTF
15 TRBJ2-7 TRBV4-2 . CASSQDSGQGVEQYF
14 TRBJ2-3 TRBV7-2 . CASSLASLGDTQYF
13 TRBJ2-5 TRBV6-2/TRBV6-3 . CASNRDPRMTQYF
16 TRBJ2-2 TRBV5-1 . CASSSEAGSNTGELFF
17 TRBJ2-1 TRBV11-2 . CASSSSGGGRAEYEQFF
13 TRBJ2-2 TRBV20-1 . CSVGSPNTGELFF
14 TRBJ2-4 TRBV2 . CASGRDTTFNIQYF
17 TRBJ2-3 TRBV5-5 few CASSLHRVTTSTDTQYF
14 TRBJ2-7 TRBV7-2 few CASSSLAGGYEQYF
15 TRBJ2-5 TRBV7-9 few CASSLRQGLKETQYF
16 TRBJ2-5 TRBV20-1 . CSASGTSGRDQETQYF
16 TRBJ2-3 TRBV7-9 . CASSPSSGSLTDTQYF
15 TRBJ2-1 TRBV20-1 . CSARGSGSFYNEQFF
14 TRBJ1-1 TRBV12-3/TRBV12-4 . CASSGGLTGTEAFF
13 TRBJ2-2 TRBV7-8 few CASSLVTTGELFF
14 TRBJ2-1 TRBV25-1 . CASSQQGLGNEQFF
15 TRBJ1-5 TRBV19 few CASSIYGGRNQPQHF
15 TRBJ2-1 TRBV7-2 . CASSFSPAGFNEQFF
14 TRBJ1-1 TRBV12-3/TRBV12-4 many CASSFGYGNTEAFF
15 TRBJ2-2 TRBV20-1 . CSAPKFAGVDGELFF
14 TRBJ2-5 TRBV12-3/TRBV12-4 . CASSRVGGQETQYF
17 TRBJ2-7 TRBV23-1 . CASSQSRIRTEGYEQYF
12 TRBJ1-1 TRBV6-2/TRBV6-3 . CASINRSGGRDF
18 TRBJ1-2 TRBV19 . CASNKDTVIGSPNYGYTF
15 TRBJ1-5 TRBV7-2 many CASSFPGPLKQPQHF
12 TRBJ2-7 TRBV7-2 few CASSSTFYEQYF
14 TRBJ2-1 TRBV20-1 . CSARDSGTFNEQFF
14 TRBJ1-4 TRBV11-2 . CASSYGEGQEKLFF
14 TRBJ1-1 TRBV6-2/TRBV6-3 . CASSSTVMNTEAFF
15 TRBJ2-7 TRBV28 . CASSPGGDSSYEQYF
15 TRBJ2-3 TRBV6-5 few CASSYLGGSTDTQYF
14 TRBJ1-1 TRBV6-5 few CASRNRNMNTEAFF
14 TRBJ1-1 TRBV19 . CASTGQGATTEAFF
15 TRBJ2-5 TRBV14 . CASSYRQGIEETQYF
14 TRBJ2-5 TRBV7-2 . CASTDRVSGETQYF
13 TRBJ1-2 TRBV27 . CASTPGQGGGYTF
14 TRBJ1-1 TRBV7-3 . CASSAKGPNTEAFF
19 TRBJ1-5 TRBV6-2/TRBV6-3 . CASSYPSTVGTYGNQPQHF
17 TRBJ2-1 TRBV7-2 few CASSLAGAGRGNNEQFF